The 8 T cell receptor beta chains below come from one sample, sequenced in a study of CD8 T cells in Susac syndrome. The authors reverse transcribed roughly 0.5 to 1 ug RNA with random hexamers. TCRdb independently ran MiXCR on the immunoSEQ multiplex PCR reads; one entry per CDR3 protein. The table lists around 200,000 distinct CDR3 sequences, around 95% of them singletons. Material: CD8+ T cells from PBMCs. The receptors were sampled from a human donor with Susac syndrome.

The chain combines TRBV20-1 with TRBJ2-7; weak D call: TRBD2 (6 bases). CDR1 DFQATT and CDR2 SNEGSKA come from the germline V gene (reference sequence). V shed 0 bases and J shed 6 bases, with 18 bases lying between them. This CDR3 spans 15 amino acids. CDR3 in amino acids: CSAREFEEGLSEQYF. The CDR3 DNA reads TGCAGTGCTAGAGAATTTGAAGAGGGACTCTCCGAGCAGTACTTC.

This chain joins TRBV5-6 and TRBJ2-1, with D unclear. Germline V gives CDR1 SGHDT, CDR2 YYEEEE. The CDR3 is 14 amino acids. Trimming removed 4 bases at V and 10 bases at J, with 18 bases between. Here the CDR3 reads CASSRPLDHVEQFF. CDR3 bases: TGTGCCAGCAGCCGACCTCTGGACCACGTAGAGCAGTTCTTC.

The chain employs TRBV7-3 and TRBJ2-1; TRBD2 aligns across 8 bases. After removal of 4 bases from V and 4 bases from J, the junction contained 6 bases not matched to a gene. Germline loops: CDR1 SGHTA, CDR2 FQGTGA. The CDR3 is 15 amino acids. The CDR3 protein is CASSYLAGIYNEQFF. The CDR3 DNA reads as TGTGCCAGCAGCTACCTAGCGGGTATTTACAATGAGCAGTTCTTC.

The V gene is TRBV30, the J gene TRBJ2-3, with TRBD1 matching 10 bases. Germline assignment: CDR1 GTSNPN and CDR2 SVGIG (reference sequence). The V gene end was trimmed by 1 base and the J gene end by 3 bases; junction bases not matched to a gene: 4. The CDR3 sequence is 15 residues long. This chain's CDR3 is CAWSDPGQGTDTQYF. The CDR3 bases are TGTGCCTGGAGTGACCCGGGACAGGGGACAGATACGCAGTATTTT.

The chain couples TRBV27 to TRBJ2-7; D unresolved. This CDR3 has 13 amino acids. Trimming removed 5 bases at V and 3 bases at J, with 11 bases between. Germline values: CDR1 MNHEY, CDR2 SMNVEV (reference sequence). The DNA of the CDR3 is TGTGCCAGCAGTCTAATACCCGACTACGAGCAGTACTTC. This translates into CASSLIPDYEQYF.

The V call is TRBV12-3 or TRBV12-4, the J call TRBJ2-5, with D unclear. Trimming removed 6 bases from V and 2 bases from J, with 10 bases in between. The length of the CDR3 is 13 residues. This CDR3 is CASRTRLQETQYF. CDR3 coding DNA: TGTGCCAGCAGAACAAGGTTACAAGAGACCCAGTACTTC.

This clonotype was seen just once. V usage is TRBV9 and J usage is TRBJ2-3, with a possible D match to TRBD1 (6 bases). CDR3 length: 15 residues. With 6 bases removed from V and 2 bases from J, the gap between germline ends came to 16 bases. From germline, CDR1 is SGDLS and CDR2 YYNGEE. CDR3 in amino acids: CASNTPGAPTDTQYF. CDR3 sequence (DNA): TGTGCCAGCAACACCCCAGGGGCCCCCACAGATACGCAGTATTTT.

The CDR3 region is CSARTDSGRGDEQFF. CDR3 in DNA: TGCAGTGCTAGAACTGATTCCGGGAGGGGGGATGAGCAGTTCTTC. This chain joins TRBV20-1 and TRBJ2-1; 8 bases match TRBD2. Germline V lookup: CDR1 DFQATT, CDR2 SNEGSKA (reference sequence). With 2 bases clipped from V and 8 bases from J, the junction kept 11 bases outside the gene matches. This CDR3 is 15 amino acids long.